The clone carrying this TCR beta chain was seen ten or more times. As yet, its antigen is unknown. The V gene end was trimmed by 3 bases and the J gene end by 4 bases; junction bases not matched to a gene: 13. This CDR3 is built from 18 residues. CDR1 LNHNV and CDR2 YYDKDF come from the germline V gene (reference sequence). This entry comes from a study of T cell repertoires in cytomegalovirus infection. Study summary: TCR beta signatures that were public indicated CMV infection and matching HLA type. Study-level findings and limits: Ex vivo, HLA-C-restricted CMV-specific TCR beta clonotypes prevailed over the rest of the response. Summed frequency of shared TCR beta families picked out CMV carriers who also had the relevant HLA.

MiXCR was run by TCRdb on the reads, yielding one entry per CDR3 protein. The sample lists under 300,000 distinct CDR3 sequences, approximately 13% occurring once. The receptor was derived from a human donor in good health (CMV status not recorded). Some clones in this sample may be carry-over from other donors' samples. The chain joins TRBV15 to TRBJ2-3, with 10 bases fitting TRBD1. Source material: PBMCs. The CDR3 bases are TGTGCCACCAGCAGTCGGGACAGGGGTCGACAGGGTGCAGATACGCAGTATTTT. Protein sequence: CATSSRDRGRQGADTQYF.